The entry that follows covers one T cell receptor (beta chain) sequence. The ends were cut back, 2 bases at V and 4 bases at J, with 16 bases in the middle. The CDR3 is 15 amino acids. CDR1 and CDR2 (germline): DFQATT, SNEGSKA (reference sequence). In blood CD8+ and CD4+ T cells, TCR beta underwent sequencing. Both CD4+ and CD8+ T cells were negatively isolated, and TEMRA cells underwent FACS enrichment. cDNA came from about 0.5 to 1 ug RNA primed by random hexamers. Multiplex PCR with immunoSEQ amplified the TCR beta CDR3 across 54 Vbeta and 13 Jbeta. TCRdb processed the immunoSEQ multiplex PCR reads anew with MiXCR; each CDR3 protein has one entry. The table has about 210,000 distinct CDR3 sequences, nearly 97% seen once. This record belongs to a study of CD8 T cells in Susac syndrome.

The chain is built from TRBV20-1 and TRBJ2-3; D ambiguous. The TCR was taken from a human donor with multiple sclerosis. Sequences were obtained from CD4+ T cells from PBMCs. The CDR3 DNA reads TGCAGTGCTAGATCCTCGTGGCTGAATTCAGATACGCAGTATTTT. It is translated as CSARSSWLNSDTQYF.